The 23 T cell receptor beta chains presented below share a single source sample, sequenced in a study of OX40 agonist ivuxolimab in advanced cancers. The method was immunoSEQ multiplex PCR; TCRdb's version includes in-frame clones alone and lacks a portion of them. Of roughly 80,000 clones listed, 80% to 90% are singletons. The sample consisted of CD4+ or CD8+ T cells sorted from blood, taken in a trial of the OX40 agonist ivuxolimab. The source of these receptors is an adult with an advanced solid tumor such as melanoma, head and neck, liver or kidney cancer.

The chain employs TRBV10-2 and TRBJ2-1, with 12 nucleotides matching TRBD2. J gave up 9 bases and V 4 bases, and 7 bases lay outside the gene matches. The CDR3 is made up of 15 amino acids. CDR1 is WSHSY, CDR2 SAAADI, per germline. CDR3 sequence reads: CASSVLAGGVGEQFF. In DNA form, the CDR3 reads TGCGCCAGCAGTGTACTAGCGGGGGGAGTGGGTGAGCAGTTCTTC.

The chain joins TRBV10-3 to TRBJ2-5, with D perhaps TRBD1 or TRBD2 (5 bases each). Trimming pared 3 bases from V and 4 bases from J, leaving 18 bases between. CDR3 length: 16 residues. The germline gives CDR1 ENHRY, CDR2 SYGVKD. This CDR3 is CAISDPGPAAGETQYF. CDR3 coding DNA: TGTGCCATCAGTGACCCGGGACCCGCCGCAGGAGAGACCCAGTACTTC.

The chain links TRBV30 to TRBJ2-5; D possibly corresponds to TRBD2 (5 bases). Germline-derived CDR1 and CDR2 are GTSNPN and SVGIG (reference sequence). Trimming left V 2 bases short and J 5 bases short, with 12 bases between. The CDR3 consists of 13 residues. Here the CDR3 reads CAWSRRSQETQYF. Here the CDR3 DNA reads TGTGCCTGGAGTAGGAGGTCGCAGGAGACCCAGTACTTC.

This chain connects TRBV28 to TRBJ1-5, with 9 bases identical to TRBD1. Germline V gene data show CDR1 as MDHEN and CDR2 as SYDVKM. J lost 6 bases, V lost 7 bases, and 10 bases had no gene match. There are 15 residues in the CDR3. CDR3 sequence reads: CASTIGGQGTQPQHF. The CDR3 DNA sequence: TGTGCCAGCACCATCGGGGGACAGGGCACTCAGCCCCAGCATTTT.

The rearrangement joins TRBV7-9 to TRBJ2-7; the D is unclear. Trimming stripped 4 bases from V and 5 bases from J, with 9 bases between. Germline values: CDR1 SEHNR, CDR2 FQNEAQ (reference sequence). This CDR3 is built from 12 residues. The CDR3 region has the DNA TGTGCCAGCAGCTCCTACGAAAACGAGCAGTACTTC. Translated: CASSSYENEQYF.

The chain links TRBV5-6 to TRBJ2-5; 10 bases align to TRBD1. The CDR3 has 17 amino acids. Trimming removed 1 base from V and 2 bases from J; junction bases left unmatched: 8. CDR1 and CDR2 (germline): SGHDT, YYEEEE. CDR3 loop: CASSLWGQGPFQETQYF. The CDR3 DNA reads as TGTGCCAGCAGCTTGTGGGGACAGGGGCCATTTCAAGAGACCCAGTACTTC.

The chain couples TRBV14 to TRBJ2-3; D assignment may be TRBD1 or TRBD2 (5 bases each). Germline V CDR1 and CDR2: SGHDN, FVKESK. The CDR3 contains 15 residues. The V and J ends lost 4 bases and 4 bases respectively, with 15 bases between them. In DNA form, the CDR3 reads TGTGCCAGCAGCCCCGTCCAGATGGGGGCAGATACGCAGTATTTT. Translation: CASSPVQMGADTQYF. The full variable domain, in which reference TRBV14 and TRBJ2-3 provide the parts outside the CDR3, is EAGVTQFPSHSVIEKGQTVTLRCDPISGHDNLYWYRRVMGKEIKFLLHFVKESKQDESGMPNNRFLAERTGGTYSTLKVQPAELEDSGVYFCASSPVQMGADTQYFGPGTRLTVL.

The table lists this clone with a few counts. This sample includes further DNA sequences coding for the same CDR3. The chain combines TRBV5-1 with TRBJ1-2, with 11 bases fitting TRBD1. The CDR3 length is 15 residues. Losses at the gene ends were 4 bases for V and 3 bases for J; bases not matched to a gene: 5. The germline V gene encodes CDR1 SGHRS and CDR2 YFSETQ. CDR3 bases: TGCGCCAGCAGCCTGGAGGGACAGGGGGACTATGGCTACACCTTC. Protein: CASSLEGQGDYGYTF.

As DNA, the CDR3 is TGTGCCAGCAGCTACTGGATGTCCGACACTGAAGCTTTCTTT. This encodes CASSYWMSDTEAFF. V gene TRBV7-2 combines with J gene TRBJ1-1, with D uncertain. Germline V lookup: CDR1 SGHTA, CDR2 FQGNSA. The CDR3 covers 14 residues. V gave up 4 bases and J gave up 3 bases, with 12 bases separating them.

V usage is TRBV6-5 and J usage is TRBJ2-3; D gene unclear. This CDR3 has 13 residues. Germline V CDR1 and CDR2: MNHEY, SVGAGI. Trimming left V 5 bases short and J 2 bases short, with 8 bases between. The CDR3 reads CASSVTLTDTQYF. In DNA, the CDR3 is TGTGCCAGCAGTGTGACCCTCACAGATACGCAGTATTTT.

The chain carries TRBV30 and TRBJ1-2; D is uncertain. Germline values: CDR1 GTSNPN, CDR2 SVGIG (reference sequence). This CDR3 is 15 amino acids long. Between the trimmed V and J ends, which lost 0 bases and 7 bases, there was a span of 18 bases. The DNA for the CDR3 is TGTGCCTGGAGTGTGCGGAGCCGCTCCTCGGGTGGCTACACCTTC. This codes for CAWSVRSRSSGGYTF.

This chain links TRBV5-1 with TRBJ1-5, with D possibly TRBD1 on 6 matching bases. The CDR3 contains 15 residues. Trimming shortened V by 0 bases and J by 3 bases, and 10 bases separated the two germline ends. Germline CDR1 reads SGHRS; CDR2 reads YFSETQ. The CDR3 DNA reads TGCGCCAGCAGCTTGGAAGCAGGGGACAATCAGCCCCAGCATTTT. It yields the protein CASSLEAGDNQPQHF.

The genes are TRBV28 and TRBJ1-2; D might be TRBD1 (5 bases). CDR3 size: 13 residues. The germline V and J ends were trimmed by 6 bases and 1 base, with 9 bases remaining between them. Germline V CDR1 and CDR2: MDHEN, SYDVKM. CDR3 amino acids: CASRGGSNYGYTF. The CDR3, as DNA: TGTGCCAGCAGGGGGGGGAGTAACTATGGCTACACCTTC.

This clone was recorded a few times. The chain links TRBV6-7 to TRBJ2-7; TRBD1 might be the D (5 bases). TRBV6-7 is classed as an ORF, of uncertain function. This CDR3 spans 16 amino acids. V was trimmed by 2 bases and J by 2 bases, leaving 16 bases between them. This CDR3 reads CASSYVAGRAPYEQYF. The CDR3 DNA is TGTGCCAGCAGTTACGTAGCTGGCAGGGCCCCCTACGAGCAGTACTTC.

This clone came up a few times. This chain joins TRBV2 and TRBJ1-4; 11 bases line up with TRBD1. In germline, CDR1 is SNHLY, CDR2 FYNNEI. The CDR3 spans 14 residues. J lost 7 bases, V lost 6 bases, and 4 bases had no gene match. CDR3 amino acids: CASRPGQGVEKLFF. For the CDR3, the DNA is TGTGCCAGCAGGCCGGGACAGGGGGTTGAAAAACTGTTTTTT.

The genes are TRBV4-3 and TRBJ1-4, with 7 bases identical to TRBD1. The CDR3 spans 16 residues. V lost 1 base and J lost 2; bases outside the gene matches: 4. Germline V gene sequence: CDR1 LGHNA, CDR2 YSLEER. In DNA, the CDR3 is TGCGCCAGCAGCCAAGGGAACAGGGGTACTAATGAAAAACTGTTTTTT. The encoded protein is CASSQGNRGTNEKLFF.

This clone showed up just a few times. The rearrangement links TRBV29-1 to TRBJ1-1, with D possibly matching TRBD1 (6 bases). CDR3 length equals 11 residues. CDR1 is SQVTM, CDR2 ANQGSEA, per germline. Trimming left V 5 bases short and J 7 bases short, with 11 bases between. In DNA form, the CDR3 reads TGCAGCGTTTCACAGGGTGGTGAAGCTTTCTTT. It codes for CSVSQGGEAFF.

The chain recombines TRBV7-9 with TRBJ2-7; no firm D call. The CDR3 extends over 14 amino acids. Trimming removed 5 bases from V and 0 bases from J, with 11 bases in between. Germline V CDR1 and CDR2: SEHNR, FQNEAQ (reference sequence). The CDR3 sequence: CASSPGRLSYEQYF. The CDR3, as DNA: TGTGCCAGCAGCCCCGGACGCCTCTCCTACGAGCAGTACTTC.

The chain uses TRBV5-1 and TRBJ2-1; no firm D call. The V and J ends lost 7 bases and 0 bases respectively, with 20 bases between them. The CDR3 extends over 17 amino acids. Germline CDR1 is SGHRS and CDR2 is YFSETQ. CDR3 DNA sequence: TGCGCCAGCGGACGACTTATCAAATCGAGCTCCTACAATGAGCAGTTCTTC. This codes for CASGRLIKSSSYNEQFF.

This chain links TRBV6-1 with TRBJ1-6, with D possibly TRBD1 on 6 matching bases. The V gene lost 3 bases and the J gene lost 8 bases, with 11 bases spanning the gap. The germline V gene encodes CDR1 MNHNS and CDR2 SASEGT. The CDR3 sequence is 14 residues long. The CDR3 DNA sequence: TGTGCCAGCAGTGAGTTGGGGGCTGATTCACCCCTCCACTTT. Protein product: CASSELGADSPLHF.

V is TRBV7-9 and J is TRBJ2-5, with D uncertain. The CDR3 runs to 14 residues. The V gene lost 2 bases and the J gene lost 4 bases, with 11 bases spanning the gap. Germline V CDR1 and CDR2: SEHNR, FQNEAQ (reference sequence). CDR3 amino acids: CASSLMGSTETQYF. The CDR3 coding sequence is TGTGCCAGCAGCTTAATGGGTTCCACAGAGACCCAGTACTTC.

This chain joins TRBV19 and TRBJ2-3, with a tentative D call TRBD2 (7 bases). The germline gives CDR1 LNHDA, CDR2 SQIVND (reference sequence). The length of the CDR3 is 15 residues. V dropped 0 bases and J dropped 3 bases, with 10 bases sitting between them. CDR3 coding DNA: TGTGCCAGTAGTATAGAAGGGGGGGGGACAGATACGCAGTATTTT. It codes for CASSIEGGGTDTQYF.

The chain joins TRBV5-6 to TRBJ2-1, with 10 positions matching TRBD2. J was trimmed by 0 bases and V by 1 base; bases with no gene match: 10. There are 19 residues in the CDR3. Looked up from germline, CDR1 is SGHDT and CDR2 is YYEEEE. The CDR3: CASSLLTSGTLSSYNEQFF. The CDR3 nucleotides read TGTGCCAGCAGCTTGTTAACTAGCGGGACCCTCTCCTCCTACAATGAGCAGTTCTTC.